This TCR beta chain stems from a study of blood T cell repertoires in COVID-19. Study-wide context: Material from acute and convalescent COVID-19 was sourced from the United States, Italy and Spain.

The CDR3 is 13 amino acids. V was cut by 8 bases and J by 3 bases, with 12 bases left in between. Germline V gene lookup returns CDR1 KGHDR and CDR2 SFDVKD. As processed by the authors: Reference gene primers were amplified, and this amplification served to estimate nucleated cell counts. Method: immunoSEQ multiplex PCR; TCRdb's copy keeps in-frame clones and lacks some. V and J calls and clone size are copied from that table; D and trimming were computed from the DNA. The table records over 110,000 clones, approximately 88% of them present only once. This chain connects TRBV24-1 to TRBJ1-1; D unresolved. The receptor's source is a human donor in a cohort sampled during active COVID-19. Specimen: peripheral blood. The CDR3 DNA sequence: TGTGCCACCATAAGGGTGGAGGACACTGAAGCTTTCTTT. Amino acids: CATIRVEDTEAFF.